Below, 28 T cell receptor beta chains from the same sample are listed, as sequenced in a study of blood T cell repertoires in COVID-19. The protocol was immunoSEQ multiplex PCR, while the TCRdb copy is restricted to in-frame clones and leaves out a portion. The table shows under 500,000 clones, with around 87% occurring only once. Source material: PBMCs or T cells enriched from blood (not recorded which). The source is a young man who had recovered from COVID-19.

The CDR3 DNA reads TGTGCCAGCATGAAGGGCGGACTCACCGGGGAGCTGTTTTTT. Amino acids: CASMKGGLTGELFF. J is TRBJ2-2 and V is TRBV7-9; D is perhaps TRBD2 (5 bases). Per the germline V gene, CDR1 is SEHNR and CDR2 is FQNEAQ (reference sequence). The V end was cut by 7 bases, the J end by 4 bases, with 13 bases between. There are 14 residues in the CDR3. The whole variable domain, filled in from reference TRBV7-9 and TRBJ2-2, reads DTGVSQNPRHKITKRGQNVTFRCDPISEHNRLYWYRQTLGQGPEFLTYFQNEAQLEKSRLLSDRFSAERPKGSFSTLEIQRTEQGDSAMYLCASMKGGLTGELFFGEGSRLTVL.

This clone was seen only a few times. The rearrangement links TRBV6-1 to TRBJ2-7; D uncertain. V lost 3 bases and J lost 0, with 3 bases in between. Germline V gives CDR1 MNHNS, CDR2 SASEGT. There are 12 residues in the CDR3. The CDR3 DNA follows: TGTGCCAGCAGTGACAGCTCCTACGAGCAGTACTTC. The encoded protein is CASSDSSYEQYF.

This clone was seen a single time. The chain is built from TRBV7-2 and TRBJ2-1; TRBD2 aligns across 8 bases. Trimming took 5 bases from V and 6 from J; bases not matched to a gene: 12. Germline V lookup: CDR1 SGHTA, CDR2 FQGNSA. The CDR3 runs 16 residues. CDR3 protein: CASSLGGGRISNEQFF. The CDR3 nucleotides are TGTGCCAGCAGCCTGGGCGGGGGGCGTATTTCCAATGAGCAGTTCTTC.

J is TRBJ1-1 and V is TRBV12-5; D may be TRBD1 (6 bases). The CDR3 consists of 15 residues. The germline CDR1 and CDR2 sequences are LGHNT and FRNRAP. V lost 0 bases and J 3 bases, leaving 11 bases between the germline ends. CDR3 DNA: TGTGCTAGTGGTTTGGTACAGGGAAGGGACACTGAAGCTTTCTTT. Its translation is CASGLVQGRDTEAFF.

V usage is TRBV10-1 and J usage is TRBJ2-6, with D possibly TRBD1 on 5 matching bases. CDR3 length: 15 residues. Germline CDR1 and CDR2: WNHNN and SYGVQD (reference sequence). Trimming left V 0 bases short and J 2 bases short, with 5 bases between. DNA of the CDR3: TGCGCCAGCAGTGAGTCGGGGCCTGGGGCCAACGTCCTGACTTTC. Its translation: CASSESGPGANVLTF.

The chain uses TRBV7-9 and TRBJ2-5; possible D gene TRBD1, 6 bases. Trimming shortened V by 5 bases and J by 4 bases, and 14 bases separated the two germline ends. From germline, CDR1 is SEHNR and CDR2 FQNEAQ (reference sequence). CDR3 length: 14 residues. CDR3 nucleotides: TGTGCCAGCAGCCCAAACAGGGTAGTAGAGACCCAGTACTTC. This translates into CASSPNRVVETQYF.

The V call is TRBV4-1, the J call TRBJ2-7; 11 bases map to TRBD2. This CDR3 has 16 residues. Germline V CDR1 and CDR2: MGHRA, YSYEKL. V dropped 4 bases and J dropped 3; count of bases not matched to a gene: 8. The CDR3 DNA follows: TGCGCCAGCAGCCCTAGAGGACTAGCGGGCAGCTACGAGCAGTACTTC. Translating gives CASSPRGLAGSYEQYF.

V usage is TRBV24-1 and J usage is TRBJ1-6; D gene unclear. Germline V lookup: CDR1 KGHDR, CDR2 SFDVKD. The V and J ends lost 10 bases and 9 bases respectively, with 18 bases between them. The CDR3 length is 14 residues. The CDR3 bases are TGTGCCACTCAAGCACGGGTCGCGGGTTCACCCCTCCACTTT. Translation gives CATQARVAGSPLHF.

The V gene is TRBV12-5, the J gene TRBJ2-2, with a possible D match to TRBD1 (7 bases). The CDR3 sequence is 19 residues long. With 0 bases removed from V and 0 bases from J, the gap between germline ends came to 17 bases. Per germline, CDR1 LGHNT and CDR2 FRNRAP. CDR3 coding DNA: TGTGCTAGTGGTTTGGTACGTTTACAGGGGACTTCGAACACCGGGGAGCTGTTTTTT. It yields the protein CASGLVRLQGTSNTGELFF.

V usage is TRBV24-1 and J usage is TRBJ2-7, with D maybe TRBD2 (6 bases). Deletions cut 9 bases from V and 0 bases from J, with 11 bases between. CDR3 length: 13 residues. CDR1 is KGHDR and CDR2 is SFDVKD in the germline V gene. The CDR3 is CATARGDSYEQYF. The CDR3 region has the DNA TGTGCCACCGCGCGGGGCGACTCCTACGAGCAGTACTTC.

This sequence joins TRBV6-1 and TRBJ2-3, with D perhaps TRBD1 (6 bases). The CDR3 spans 18 residues. Germline CDR1 and CDR2: MNHNS and SASEGT. V dropped 1 base and J dropped 0 bases, with 17 bases sitting between them. This CDR3 is CASSEGPTRGSSTDTQYF. DNA for the CDR3: TGTGCCAGCAGTGAAGGACCTACCAGGGGATCTAGCACAGATACGCAGTATTTT.

V is TRBV7-9 and J is TRBJ1-4, with 7 positions matching TRBD1. This CDR3 is built from 15 residues. Germline-derived CDR1 and CDR2 are SEHNR and FQNEAQ (reference sequence). The J segment lost 8 bases and the V segment lost 0 bases, leaving 6 bases of the junction unmatched. This chain's CDR3 is CASSLAQGTAEKLFF. The CDR3 nucleotides are TGTGCCAGCAGCTTAGCCCAAGGGACAGCAGAAAAACTGTTTTTT.

The chain uses TRBV5-7 and TRBJ2-7; TRBD2 is a possible D gene (5 bases). TRBV5-7 has ORF status, its function being uncertain. The CDR3 runs 13 residues. V was pared by 2 bases and J by 3 bases, with 9 bases between. CDR3 sequence reads: CASSLLVLYEQYF. The CDR3 DNA is TGTGCCAGCAGCTTACTAGTCCTCTACGAGCAGTACTTC.

The V and J genes are TRBV11-2 and TRBJ1-6; 8 nucleotides line up with TRBD1. Trimming took 8 bases from V and 7 from J; bases not matched to a gene: 7. This CDR3 has 14 residues. Germline V gene sequence: CDR1 SGHAT, CDR2 FQNNGV. The CDR3 spells CASGGTGRNSPLHF. The CDR3 DNA reads TGTGCCAGCGGCGGGACAGGTCGAAATTCACCCCTCCACTTT.

Comments on this clone: Germline and junction disagree at one end, which may indicate a read error. This chain links TRBV12-3 or TRBV12-4 with TRBJ1-2; a possible D gene is TRBD1 (6 bases). This CDR3 spans 10 amino acids. CDR3 in DNA: TGTGCCAGCAGCGCGGGGGGGCAGATCTTC. It codes for CASSAGGQIF.

The chain recombines TRBV10-1 with TRBJ1-4; 8 positions agree with TRBD1. Germline CDR1 and CDR2: WNHNN and SYGVQD (reference sequence). After removal of 3 bases from V and 8 bases from J, the junction contained 5 bases not matched to a gene. This CDR3 contains 14 residues. The DNA for the CDR3 is TGCGCCAGCAGTGATGGGGGACAGGAAGAAAAACTGTTTTTT. Translating it yields CASSDGGQEEKLFF.

This clone was picked up one time. This chain joins TRBV24-1 and TRBJ2-2; D is possibly TRBD1 (7 bases). Germline CDR1 is KGHDR and CDR2 is SFDVKD. V was trimmed by 9 bases and J by 4 bases, leaving 20 bases between them. The CDR3 has 16 amino acids. DNA of the CDR3: TGTGCCACCGGGGGGTCAAACAGGGGCGGCACCGGGGAGCTGTTTTTT. Its translation: CATGGSNRGGTGELFF.

The rearrangement joins TRBV6-5 to TRBJ2-1; TRBD2 agrees at 10 bases. The CDR3 consists of 16 residues. After removal of 2 bases from V and 8 bases from J, the junction contained 9 bases not matched to a gene. CDR1 and CDR2 (germline): MNHEY, SVGAGI. The CDR3 DNA reads TGTGCCAGCAGTTACGTCCAGGGACTAGCGTCGGATGAGCAGTTCTTC. Residues: CASSYVQGLASDEQFF.

This clone showed up just once. This sequence joins TRBV4-1 and TRBJ1-3; 9 positions match TRBD1. Germline trimming cut 0 bases from V and 1 base from J; bases unmatched to any gene: 7. Germline CDR1 is MGHRA and CDR2 is YSYEKL. CDR3 length: 18 residues. CDR3 nucleotide sequence: TGCGCCAGCAGCCAAGAACACAGGGGGCTTTATTCTGGAAACACCATATATTTT. Translated: CASSQEHRGLYSGNTIYF.

The rearrangement joins TRBV13 to TRBJ2-7; perhaps TRBD2 as D (6 bases). The CDR3 spans 14 residues. The germline gives CDR1 PRHDT, CDR2 FYEKMQ (reference sequence). Deletions cut 5 bases from V and 3 bases from J, with 14 bases between. Here the CDR3 DNA reads TGTGCCAGCAGCGTTCTATGGAGGGGCTACGAGCAGTACTTC. Protein sequence: CASSVLWRGYEQYF.

This clone occurred once. This chain connects TRBV28 to TRBJ1-2; 10 positions match TRBD1. The V gene's germline CDR1 is MDHEN and CDR2 SYDVKM. With V trimmed by 5 bases and J by 5 bases, 8 bases remained unmatched. This CDR3 spans 15 amino acids. This chain's CDR3 is CASSPARTGGYGYTF. Written as DNA, the CDR3 is TGTGCCAGCAGTCCCGCGAGGACAGGGGGTTATGGCTACACCTTC.

This chain links TRBV11-2 with TRBJ2-7; 8 bases map to TRBD2. In germline, CDR1 is SGHAT, CDR2 FQNNGV. The CDR3 covers 15 residues. Germline trimming cut 1 base from V and 2 bases from J; bases unmatched to any gene: 4. The DNA for the CDR3 is TGTGCCAGCAGCTTAGGACTAGCGCCTACCTACGAGCAGTACTTC. Translated: CASSLGLAPTYEQYF. The full variable domain, completed using reference TRBV11-2 and TRBJ2-7, is EAGVAQSPRYKIIEKRQSVAFWCNPISGHATLYWYQQILGQGPKLLIQFQNNGVVDDSQLPKDRFSAERLKGVDSTLKIQPAKLEDSAVYLCASSLGLAPTYEQYFGPGTRLTVT.

The genes are TRBV3-1 (or the pseudogene TRBV3-2) and TRBJ2-3, with D unclear. CDR1 and CDR2 from the germline V gene are LGHDT and YNNKEL (reference sequence). CDR3 size: 14 residues. V gave up 3 bases and J gave up 0 bases, with 7 bases separating them. The CDR3 is CASSQAVSTDTQYF. As DNA, the CDR3 is TGTGCCAGCAGCCAGGCGGTAAGCACAGATACGCAGTATTTT.

The chain uses TRBV6-6 and TRBJ1-5; 8 nucleotides line up with TRBD1. The V and J ends lost 6 bases and 2 bases, in that order; junction bases with no gene match: 6. This CDR3 is built from 15 residues. CDR1 is MNHNY and CDR2 is SVGAGI in the germline V gene (reference sequence). This chain's CDR3 is CASRPQGAGNQPQHF. The CDR3 DNA follows: TGTGCCAGCAGGCCCCAGGGGGCTGGCAATCAGCCCCAGCATTTT.

The chain recombines TRBV6-5 with TRBJ1-1; the D is unclear. The CDR3 runs to 13 residues. Germline-derived CDR1 and CDR2 are MNHEY and SVGAGI. With 2 bases removed from V and 3 bases from J, the gap between germline ends came to 7 bases. CDR3 sequence: CASSYRVDTEAFF. The DNA for the CDR3 is TGTGCCAGCAGTTACAGAGTAGACACTGAAGCTTTCTTT.

The chain combines TRBV2 with TRBJ1-2; weak D call: TRBD1 (5 bases). The CDR3 is 12 amino acids. V was pared by 5 bases and J by 4 bases, with 8 bases between. CDR1 and CDR2 from the germline V gene are SNHLY and FYNNEI. The CDR3 spells CASSWDFYGYTF. The CDR3 coding sequence is TGTGCCAGCAGTTGGGACTTCTATGGCTACACCTTC.

This clone was seen only once. V and J are TRBV27 and TRBJ2-3, with TRBD2 identical over 14 bases. CDR3 length equals 15 residues. Looked up from germline, CDR1 is MNHEY and CDR2 is SMNVEV (reference sequence). J was trimmed by 8 bases and V by 6 bases; bases with no gene match: 7. The CDR3 region is CASSAGTSGRGTQYF. The DNA of the CDR3 is TGTGCCAGCAGCGCCGGGACTAGCGGGAGAGGTACGCAGTATTTT.

This chain links TRBV15 with TRBJ2-7; the D gene is possibly TRBD1 (6 bases). V lost 0 bases, J lost 0 bases, and 6 bases lay in between. The V gene's germline CDR1 is LNHNV and CDR2 YYDKDF (reference sequence). The CDR3 covers 14 residues. In DNA, the CDR3 is TGTGCCACCAGCAGAGAAGGGGGCTCCTACGAGCAGTACTTC. Protein product: CATSREGGSYEQYF.